This is a list of T cell receptor beta chains from one sample in a study of blood T cell repertoires in COVID-19. Repertoires were generated with immunoSEQ multiplex PCR, while TCRdb's copy carries only in-frame clones and drops some. The table records about 140,000 clones, 85% of them present only once. The sample taken for sequencing was peripheral blood. Receptor source: a man aged 50 to 59 with acute or convalescent COVID-19. Each CDR3 is given with its conserved first and last residue. A D gene is named only where the DNA matches it firmly. Only part of the rows carry a size: once, few, many, or a class if the clone is expanded.

CDR3nt: TGTGCCAGCAGCCATCAGGGTTGGGACACTGAAGCTTTCTTT; CDR3aa: CASSHQGWDTEAFF; abundance: NA; j_gene: TRBJ1-1; d_gene: NA; v_gene: TRBV3-1/TRBV3-2
CDR3nt: TGTGCCAGCAGCTCGGGGACAGCTAATTCACCCCTCCACTTT; CDR3aa: CASSSGTANSPLHF; abundance: NA; j_gene: TRBJ1-6; d_gene: TRBD1; v_gene: TRBV5-4
CDR3nt: TGTGCCAGCAGCGCTGAGGGAAGCTCCTACGAGCAGTACTTC; CDR3aa: CASSAEGSSYEQYF; abundance: NA; j_gene: TRBJ2-7; d_gene: NA; v_gene: TRBV9
CDR3nt: TGCGCCAGCAGTGTATCAGGGAATTCCGTGACCCAGTACTTC; CDR3aa: CASSVSGNSVTQYF; abundance: NA; j_gene: TRBJ2-5; d_gene: NA; v_gene: TRBV10-2
CDR3nt: TGTGCCTGGAGTGTGGAGGGAGGTTGGACTGAAGCTTTCTTT; CDR3aa: CAWSVEGGWTEAFF; abundance: once; j_gene: TRBJ1-1; d_gene: NA; v_gene: TRBV30
CDR3nt: TGCAGTGCCCCCATAGAGACCCAGTACTTC; CDR3aa: CSAPIETQYF; abundance: NA; j_gene: TRBJ2-5; d_gene: NA; v_gene: TRBV20-1
CDR3nt: TGCGCCAGCAGCTTGACAGGGACAAACACTGAAGCTTTCTTT; CDR3aa: CASSLTGTNTEAFF; abundance: NA; j_gene: TRBJ1-1; d_gene: NA; v_gene: TRBV5-1
CDR3nt: TGTGCCAGCAGCTTTCGGGAGGGCCAGCACTACAATGAGCAGTTCTTC; CDR3aa: CASSFREGQHYNEQFF; abundance: NA; j_gene: TRBJ2-1; d_gene: TRBD2; v_gene: TRBV13
CDR3nt: TGTGCCAGCAGCGGCCAGAGGACTAGCGGGAATTACGAGCAGTACTTC; CDR3aa: CASSGQRTSGNYEQYF; abundance: NA; j_gene: TRBJ2-7; d_gene: TRBD2; v_gene: TRBV7-8
CDR3nt: TGTGCCAGCAGTTACTTTTCGACCCCGGGGAACACTGAAGCTTTCTTT; CDR3aa: CASSYFSTPGNTEAFF; abundance: few; j_gene: TRBJ1-1; d_gene: NA; v_gene: TRBV6-5